The T cell receptor beta chain described here comes from a study of CD4+ T cells in melanoma. This table comes from immunoSEQ multiplex PCR, and its TCRdb copy is limited to in-frame clones, with some not included. The sample shows over 100,000 clones, around 93% of them seen only once. The clonotype comes from a human donor with melanoma. The sequencing sample was made of peripheral blood.

CDR3 in DNA: TGTGCCAGCAGTGAAGCGGGGGGAGGGTACGAGCAGTACTTC. The encoded protein is CASSEAGGGYEQYF. The chain links TRBV7-2 to TRBJ2-7; 9 bases agree with TRBD2. The CDR3 consists of 14 residues. Germline CDR1 SGHTA, CDR2 FQGNSA. V shed 6 bases and J 4 bases; nucleotides not matched to a gene: 7.